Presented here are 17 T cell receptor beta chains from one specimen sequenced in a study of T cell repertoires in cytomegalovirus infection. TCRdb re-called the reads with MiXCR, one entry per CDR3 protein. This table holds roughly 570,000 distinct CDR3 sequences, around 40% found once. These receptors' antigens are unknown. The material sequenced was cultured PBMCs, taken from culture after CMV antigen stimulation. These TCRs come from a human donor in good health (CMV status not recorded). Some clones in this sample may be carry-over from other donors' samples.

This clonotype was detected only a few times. CDR3 protein: CASSQGQSPQETQYF. Written as DNA, the CDR3 is TGCGCCAGCAGCCAAGGACAGAGTCCACAAGAGACCCAGTACTTC. This chain connects TRBV4-3 to TRBJ2-5; tentatively, D is TRBD1 (5 bases). Between the trimmed V and J ends, which lost 1 base and 2 bases, there was a span of 11 bases. The CDR3 runs 15 residues. Germline CDR1 and CDR2: LGHNA and YSLEER.

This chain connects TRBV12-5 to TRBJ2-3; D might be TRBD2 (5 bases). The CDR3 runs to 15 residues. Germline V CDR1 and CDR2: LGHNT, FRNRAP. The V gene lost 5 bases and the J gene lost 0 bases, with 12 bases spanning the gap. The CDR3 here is CASGLEGQSTDTQYF. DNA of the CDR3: TGTGCTAGTGGTCTCGAGGGCCAAAGCACAGATACGCAGTATTTT.

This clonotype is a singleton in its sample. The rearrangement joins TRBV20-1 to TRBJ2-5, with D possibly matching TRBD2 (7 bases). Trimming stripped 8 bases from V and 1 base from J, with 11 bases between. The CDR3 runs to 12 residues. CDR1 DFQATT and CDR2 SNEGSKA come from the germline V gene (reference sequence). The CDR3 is CSIGGLQETQYF. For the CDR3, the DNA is TGCAGTATCGGGGGGCTCCAAGAGACCCAGTACTTC.

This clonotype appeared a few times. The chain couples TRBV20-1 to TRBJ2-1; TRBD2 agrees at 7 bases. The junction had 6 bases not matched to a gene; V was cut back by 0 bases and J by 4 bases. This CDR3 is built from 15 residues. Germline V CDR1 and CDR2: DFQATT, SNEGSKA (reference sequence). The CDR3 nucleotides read TGCAGTGCTAGAGATCGGGACTACCTTTACAATGAGCAGTTCTTC. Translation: CSARDRDYLYNEQFF.

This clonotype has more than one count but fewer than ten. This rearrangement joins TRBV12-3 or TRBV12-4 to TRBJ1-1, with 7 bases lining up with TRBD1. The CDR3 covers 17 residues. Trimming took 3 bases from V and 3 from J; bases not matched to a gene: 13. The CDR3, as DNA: TGTGCCAGCAGTTTGATCTATCAGGGGGAAGGATACACTGAAGCTTTCTTT. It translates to CASSLIYQGEGYTEAFF.

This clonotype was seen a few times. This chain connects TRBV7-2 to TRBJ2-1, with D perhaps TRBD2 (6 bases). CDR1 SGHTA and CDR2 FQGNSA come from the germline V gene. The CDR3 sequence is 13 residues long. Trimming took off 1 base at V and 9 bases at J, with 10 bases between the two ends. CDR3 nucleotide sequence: TGTGCCAGCAGCTTAGGCGACGGGGGTGAGCAGTTCTTC. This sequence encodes CASSLGDGGEQFF.

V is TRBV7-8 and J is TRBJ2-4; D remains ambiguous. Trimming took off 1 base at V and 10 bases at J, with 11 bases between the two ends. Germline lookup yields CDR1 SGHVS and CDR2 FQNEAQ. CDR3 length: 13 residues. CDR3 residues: CASSLGPGVIQYF. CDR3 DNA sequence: TGTGCCAGCAGCTTAGGGCCCGGCGTGATTCAGTACTTC.

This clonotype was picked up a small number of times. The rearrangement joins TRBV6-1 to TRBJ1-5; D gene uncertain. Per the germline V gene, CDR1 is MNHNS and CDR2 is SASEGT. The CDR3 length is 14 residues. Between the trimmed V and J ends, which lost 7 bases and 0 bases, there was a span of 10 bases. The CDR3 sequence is CASKPGYSNQPQHF. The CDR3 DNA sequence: TGTGCCAGCAAGCCAGGATATAGCAATCAGCCCCAGCATTTT.

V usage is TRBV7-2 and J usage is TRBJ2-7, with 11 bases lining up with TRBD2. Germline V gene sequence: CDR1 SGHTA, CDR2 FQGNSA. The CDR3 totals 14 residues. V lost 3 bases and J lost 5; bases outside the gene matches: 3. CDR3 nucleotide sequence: TGTGCCAGCAGCTTTAGCGGGAGGGCCAACGAGCAGTACTTC. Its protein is CASSFSGRANEQYF.

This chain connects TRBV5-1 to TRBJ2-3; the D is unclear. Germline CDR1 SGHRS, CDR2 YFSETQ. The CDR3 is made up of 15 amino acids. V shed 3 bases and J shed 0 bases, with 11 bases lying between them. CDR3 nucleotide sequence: TGCGCCAGCAGCTACCGCATCCCCAGCACAGATACGCAGTATTTT. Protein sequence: CASSYRIPSTDTQYF.

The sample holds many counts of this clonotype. The CDR3 bases are TGTGCCAGCAAACCCGGGAACAGGGAATTCGGGGAGCAGTACTTC. As protein: CASKPGNREFGEQYF. The chain uses TRBV7-8 and TRBJ2-7, with TRBD1 as a possible D gene (6 bases). From germline, CDR1 is SGHVS and CDR2 FQNEAQ. CDR3 length: 15 residues. Trimming stripped 7 bases from V and 7 bases from J, with 23 bases between. Combining the CDR3 with reference TRBV7-8 and TRBJ2-7 gives the whole variable domain GAGVSQSPRYKVAKRGQDVALRCDPISGHVSLFWYQQALGQGPEFLTYFQNEAQLDKSGLPSDRFFAERPEGSVSTLKIQRTQQEDSAVYLCASKPGNREFGEQYFGPGTRLTVT.

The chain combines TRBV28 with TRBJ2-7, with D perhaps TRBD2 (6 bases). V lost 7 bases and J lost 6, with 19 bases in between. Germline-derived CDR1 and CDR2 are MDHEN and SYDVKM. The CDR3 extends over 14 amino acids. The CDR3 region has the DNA TGTGCCAGCAACCCTTCTAGCGAGTTTGCCGAGCAGTACTTC. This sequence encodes CASNPSSEFAEQYF.

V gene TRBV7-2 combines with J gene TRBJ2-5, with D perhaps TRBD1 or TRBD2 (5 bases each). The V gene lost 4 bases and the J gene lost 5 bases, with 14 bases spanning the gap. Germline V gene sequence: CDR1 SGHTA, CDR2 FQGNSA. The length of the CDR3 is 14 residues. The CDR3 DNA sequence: TGTGCCAGCAGCTATCAAAGAGGGGCGGAGACCCAGTACTTC. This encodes CASSYQRGAETQYF. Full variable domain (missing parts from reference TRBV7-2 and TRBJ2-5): GAGVSQSPSNKVTEKGKDVELRCDPISGHTALYWYRQSLGQGLEFLIYFQGNSAPDKSGLPSDRFSAERTGGSVSTLTIQRTQQEDSAVYLCASSYQRGAETQYFGPGTRLLVL.

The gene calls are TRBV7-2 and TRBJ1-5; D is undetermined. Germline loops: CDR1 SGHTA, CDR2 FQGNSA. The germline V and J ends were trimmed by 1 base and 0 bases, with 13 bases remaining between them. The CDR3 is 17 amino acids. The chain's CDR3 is CASSLGSRVRSNQPQHF. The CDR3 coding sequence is TGTGCCAGCAGCTTAGGGTCCCGGGTCCGTAGCAATCAGCCCCAGCATTTT.

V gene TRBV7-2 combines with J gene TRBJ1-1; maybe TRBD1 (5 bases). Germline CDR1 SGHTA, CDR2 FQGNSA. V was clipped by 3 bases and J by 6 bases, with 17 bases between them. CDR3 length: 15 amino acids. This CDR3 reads CASSFGDASGAEAFF. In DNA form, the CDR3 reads TGTGCCAGCAGCTTTGGGGACGCGTCTGGGGCTGAAGCTTTCTTT.

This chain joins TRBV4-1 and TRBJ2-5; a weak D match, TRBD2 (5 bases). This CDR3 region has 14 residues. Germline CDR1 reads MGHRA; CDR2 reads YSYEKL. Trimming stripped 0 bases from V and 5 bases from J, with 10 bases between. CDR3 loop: CASSQDLAGETQYF. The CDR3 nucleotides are TGCGCCAGCAGCCAAGACCTAGCTGGCGAGACCCAGTACTTC.

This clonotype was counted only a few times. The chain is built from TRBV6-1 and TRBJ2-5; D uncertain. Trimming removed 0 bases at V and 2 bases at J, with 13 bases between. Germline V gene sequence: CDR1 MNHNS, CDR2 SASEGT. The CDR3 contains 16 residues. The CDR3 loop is CASSEAYAPLQETQYF. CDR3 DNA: TGTGCCAGCAGTGAAGCCTACGCCCCTTTGCAAGAGACCCAGTACTTC.